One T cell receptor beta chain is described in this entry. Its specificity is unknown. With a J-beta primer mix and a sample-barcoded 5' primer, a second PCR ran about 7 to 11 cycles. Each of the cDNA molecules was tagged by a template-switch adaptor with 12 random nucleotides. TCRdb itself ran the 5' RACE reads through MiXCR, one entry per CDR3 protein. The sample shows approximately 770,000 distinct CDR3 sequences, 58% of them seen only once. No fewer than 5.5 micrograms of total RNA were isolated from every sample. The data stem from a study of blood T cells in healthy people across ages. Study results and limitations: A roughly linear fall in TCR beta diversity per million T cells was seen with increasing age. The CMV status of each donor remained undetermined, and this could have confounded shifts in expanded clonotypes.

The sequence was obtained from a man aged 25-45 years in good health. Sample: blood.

The CDR3 is CASRGQNIQYF. The CDR3 DNA sequence: TGTGCCAGCAGGGGACAAAACATTCAGTACTTC. The rearrangement uses TRBV12-3 or TRBV12-4 and TRBJ2-4, with D possibly being TRBD1 or TRBD2 (5 bases each). The CDR3 has 11 residues. Trimming removed 6 bases from V and 5 bases from J, with 5 bases in between.